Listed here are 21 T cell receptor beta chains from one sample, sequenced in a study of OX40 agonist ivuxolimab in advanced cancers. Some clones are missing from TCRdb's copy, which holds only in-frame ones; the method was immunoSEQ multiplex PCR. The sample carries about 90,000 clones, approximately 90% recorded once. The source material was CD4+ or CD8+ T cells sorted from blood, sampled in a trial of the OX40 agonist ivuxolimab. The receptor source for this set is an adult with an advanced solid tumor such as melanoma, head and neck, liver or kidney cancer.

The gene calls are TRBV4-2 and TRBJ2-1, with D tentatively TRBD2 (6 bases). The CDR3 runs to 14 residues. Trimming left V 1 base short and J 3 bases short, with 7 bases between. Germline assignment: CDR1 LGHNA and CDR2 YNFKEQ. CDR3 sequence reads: CASSQGGDYNEQFF. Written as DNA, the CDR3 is TGTGCCAGCAGCCAAGGGGGGGACTACAATGAGCAGTTCTTC.

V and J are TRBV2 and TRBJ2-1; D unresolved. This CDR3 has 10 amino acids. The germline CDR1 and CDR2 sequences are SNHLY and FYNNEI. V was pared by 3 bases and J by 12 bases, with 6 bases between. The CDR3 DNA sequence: TGTGCCAGCAGTGAGCGGCTGCAGTTCTTC. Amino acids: CASSERLQFF.

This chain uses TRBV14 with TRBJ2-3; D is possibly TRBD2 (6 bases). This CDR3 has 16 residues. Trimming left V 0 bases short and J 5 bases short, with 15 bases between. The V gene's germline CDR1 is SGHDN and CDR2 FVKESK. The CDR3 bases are TGTGCCAGCAGCCAAGAGAGGAGAGGAGGGGAAGATACGCAGTATTTT. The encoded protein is CASSQERRGGEDTQYF.

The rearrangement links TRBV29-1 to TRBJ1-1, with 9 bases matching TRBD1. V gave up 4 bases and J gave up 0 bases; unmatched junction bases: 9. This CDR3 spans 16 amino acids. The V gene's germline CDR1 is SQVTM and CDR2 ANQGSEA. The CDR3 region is CSVVPQGALMNTEAFF. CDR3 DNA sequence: TGCAGCGTTGTCCCACAGGGGGCTCTCATGAACACTGAAGCTTTCTTT.

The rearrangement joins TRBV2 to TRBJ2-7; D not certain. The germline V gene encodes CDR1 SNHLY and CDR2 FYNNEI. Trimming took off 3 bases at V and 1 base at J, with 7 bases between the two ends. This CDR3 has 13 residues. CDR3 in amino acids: CASSDGNSYEQYF. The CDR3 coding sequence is TGTGCCAGCAGTGATGGGAATTCCTACGAGCAGTACTTC.

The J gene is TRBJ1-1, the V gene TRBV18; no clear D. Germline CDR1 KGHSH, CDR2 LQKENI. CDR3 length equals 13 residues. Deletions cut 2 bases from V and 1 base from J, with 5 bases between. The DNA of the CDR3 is TGTGCCAGCTCACCATTTCAGAACACTGAAGCTTTCTTT. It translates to CASSPFQNTEAFF.

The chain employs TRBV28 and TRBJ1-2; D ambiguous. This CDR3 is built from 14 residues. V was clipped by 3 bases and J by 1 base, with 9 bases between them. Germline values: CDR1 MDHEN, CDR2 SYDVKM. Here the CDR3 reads CASSFTGINYGYTF. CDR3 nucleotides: TGTGCCAGCAGTTTTACTGGGATTAACTATGGCTACACCTTC.

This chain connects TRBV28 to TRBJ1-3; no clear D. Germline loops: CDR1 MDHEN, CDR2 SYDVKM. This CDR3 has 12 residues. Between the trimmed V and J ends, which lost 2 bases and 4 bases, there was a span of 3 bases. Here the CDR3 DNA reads TGTGCCAGCAGTTTAGTCGGAAACACCATATATTTT. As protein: CASSLVGNTIYF.

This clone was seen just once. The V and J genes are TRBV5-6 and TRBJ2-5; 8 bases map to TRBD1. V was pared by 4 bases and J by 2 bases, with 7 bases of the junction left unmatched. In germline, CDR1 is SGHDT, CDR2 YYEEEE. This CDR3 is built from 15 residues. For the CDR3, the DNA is TGTGCCAGCAGCGCCGGACAGGGTCGACAAGAGACCCAGTACTTC. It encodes CASSAGQGRQETQYF.

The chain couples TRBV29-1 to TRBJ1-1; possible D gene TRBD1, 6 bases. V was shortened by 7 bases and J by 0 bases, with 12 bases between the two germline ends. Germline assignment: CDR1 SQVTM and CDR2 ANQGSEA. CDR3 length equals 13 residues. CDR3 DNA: TGCAGCGCCCACAGGGAATTGAACACTGAAGCTTTCTTT. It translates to CSAHRELNTEAFF.

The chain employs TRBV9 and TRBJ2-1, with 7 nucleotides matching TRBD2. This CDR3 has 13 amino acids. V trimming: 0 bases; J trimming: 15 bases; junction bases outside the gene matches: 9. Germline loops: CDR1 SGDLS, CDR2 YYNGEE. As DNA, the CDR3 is TGTGCCAGCAGCGTAGAACTAGCGCGGCCCCTGTTCTTC. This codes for CASSVELARPLFF.

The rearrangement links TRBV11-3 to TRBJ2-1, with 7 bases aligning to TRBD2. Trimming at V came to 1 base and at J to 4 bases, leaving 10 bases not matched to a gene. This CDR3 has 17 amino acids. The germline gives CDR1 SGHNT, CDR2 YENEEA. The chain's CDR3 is CASSLGRGSSGYNEQFF. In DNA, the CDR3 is TGTGCCAGCAGCTTAGGGCGGGGTTCTAGCGGATACAATGAGCAGTTCTTC.

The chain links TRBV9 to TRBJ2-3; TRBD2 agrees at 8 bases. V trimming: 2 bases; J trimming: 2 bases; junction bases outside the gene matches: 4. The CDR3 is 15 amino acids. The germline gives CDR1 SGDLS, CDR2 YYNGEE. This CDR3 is CASSVGLVITDTQYF. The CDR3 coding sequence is TGTGCCAGCAGCGTGGGACTAGTGATCACAGATACGCAGTATTTT.

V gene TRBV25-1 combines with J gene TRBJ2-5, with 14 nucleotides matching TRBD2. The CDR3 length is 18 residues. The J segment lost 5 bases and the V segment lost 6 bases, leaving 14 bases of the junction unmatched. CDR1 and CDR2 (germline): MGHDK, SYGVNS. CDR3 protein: CASSPGLAGVLDRETQYF. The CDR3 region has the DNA TGTGCCAGCAGCCCGGGACTAGCGGGAGTTCTTGATCGGGAGACCCAGTACTTC.

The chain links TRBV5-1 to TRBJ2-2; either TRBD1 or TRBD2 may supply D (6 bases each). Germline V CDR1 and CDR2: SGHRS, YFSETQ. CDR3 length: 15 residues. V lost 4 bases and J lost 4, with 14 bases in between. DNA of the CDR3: TGCGCCAGCAGCCGGAGGGGGGACGGCACCGGGGAGCTGTTTTTT. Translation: CASSRRGDGTGELFF. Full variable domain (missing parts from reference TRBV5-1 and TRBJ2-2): KAGVTQTPRYLIKTRGQQVTLSCSPISGHRSVSWYQQTPGQGLQFLFEYFSETQRNKGNFPGRFSGRQFSNSRSEMNVSTLELGDSALYLCASSRRGDGTGELFFGEGSRLTVL.

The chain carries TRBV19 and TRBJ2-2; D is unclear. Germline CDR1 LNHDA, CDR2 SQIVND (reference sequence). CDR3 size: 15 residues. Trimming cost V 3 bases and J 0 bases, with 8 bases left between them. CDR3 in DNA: TGTGCCAGTAGTATGGGTTCTTCGAACACCGGGGAGCTGTTTTTT. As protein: CASSMGSSNTGELFF. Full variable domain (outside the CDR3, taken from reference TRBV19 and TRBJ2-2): DGGITQSPKYLFRKEGQNVTLSCEQNLNHDAMYWYRQDPGQGLRLIYYSQIVNDFQKGDIAEGYSVSREKKESFPLTVTSAQKNPTAFYLCASSMGSSNTGELFFGEGSRLTVL.

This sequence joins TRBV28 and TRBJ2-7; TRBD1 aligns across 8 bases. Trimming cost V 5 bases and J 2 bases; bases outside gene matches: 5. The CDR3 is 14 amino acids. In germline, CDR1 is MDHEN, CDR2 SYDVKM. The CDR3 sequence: CASSPGDRPYEQYF. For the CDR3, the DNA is TGTGCCAGCAGTCCCGGGGACAGGCCCTACGAGCAGTACTTC.

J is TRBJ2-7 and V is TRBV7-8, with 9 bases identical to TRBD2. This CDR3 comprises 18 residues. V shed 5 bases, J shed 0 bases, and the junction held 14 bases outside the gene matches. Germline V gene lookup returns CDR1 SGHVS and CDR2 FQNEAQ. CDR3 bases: TGTGCCAGCAGCCCCAGAGGCTCTAGCGGGACGAGCTCCTACGAGCAGTACTTC. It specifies CASSPRGSSGTSSYEQYF.

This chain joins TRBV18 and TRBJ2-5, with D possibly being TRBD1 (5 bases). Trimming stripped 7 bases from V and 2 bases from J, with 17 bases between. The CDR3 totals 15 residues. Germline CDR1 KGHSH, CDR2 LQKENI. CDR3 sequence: CASLNQGRKQETQYF. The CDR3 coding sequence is TGTGCCAGCTTAAACCAGGGTAGAAAACAAGAGACCCAGTACTTC.

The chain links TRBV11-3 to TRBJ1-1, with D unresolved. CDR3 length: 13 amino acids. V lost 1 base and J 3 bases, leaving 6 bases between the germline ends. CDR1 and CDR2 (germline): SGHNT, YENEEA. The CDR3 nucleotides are TGTGCCAGCAGCTTAGGCGGAGACACTGAAGCTTTCTTT. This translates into CASSLGGDTEAFF.

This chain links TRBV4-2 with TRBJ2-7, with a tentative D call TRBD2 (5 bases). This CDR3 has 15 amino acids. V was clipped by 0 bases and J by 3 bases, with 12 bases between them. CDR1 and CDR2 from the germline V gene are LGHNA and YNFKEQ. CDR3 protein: CASSQDQRTNYEQYF. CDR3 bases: TGTGCCAGCAGCCAAGATCAGCGGACCAACTACGAGCAGTACTTC.